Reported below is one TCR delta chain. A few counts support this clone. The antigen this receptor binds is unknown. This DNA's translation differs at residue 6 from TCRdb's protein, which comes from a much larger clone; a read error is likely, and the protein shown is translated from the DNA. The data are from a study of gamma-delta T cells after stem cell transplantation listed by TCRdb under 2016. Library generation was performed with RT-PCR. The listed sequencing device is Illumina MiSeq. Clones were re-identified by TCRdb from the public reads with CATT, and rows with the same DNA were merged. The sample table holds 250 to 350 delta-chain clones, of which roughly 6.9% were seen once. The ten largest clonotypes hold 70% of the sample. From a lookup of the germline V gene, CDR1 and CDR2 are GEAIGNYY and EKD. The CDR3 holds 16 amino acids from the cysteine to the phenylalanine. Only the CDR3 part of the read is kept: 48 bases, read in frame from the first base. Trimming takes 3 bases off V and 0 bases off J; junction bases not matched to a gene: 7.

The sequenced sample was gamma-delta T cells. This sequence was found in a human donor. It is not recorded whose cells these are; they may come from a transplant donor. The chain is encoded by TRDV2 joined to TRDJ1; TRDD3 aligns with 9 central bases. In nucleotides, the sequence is TGTGCCTGTGACGACTTTACTGGGGGACACACCGATAAACTCATCTTT. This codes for CACDDFTGGHTDKLIF.